Presented here are 27 T cell receptor beta chains from one specimen sequenced in a study of blood T cell repertoires in COVID-19 (dated by TCRdb to the early 2020s). Libraries were prepared through the immunoSEQ multiplex PCR assay. Here the immuneACCESS table is served through TCRdb, limited to in-frame sequences with V and J called. Missing clones are a known gap in these copies; in checked studies unresolved V genes cover under half, and the rest lacks a known reason. Within this sample are some 460,000 clones, with about 90% of them counted one time only. The biggest ten clones account for under 2.5% of the sample. Sequencing was performed on PBMCs or T cells enriched from blood (not recorded which). The source is a woman under 30 with acute COVID-19.

This chain connects TRBV12-3 or TRBV12-4 to TRBJ1-4; a weak D match, TRBD1 (6 bases). V was clipped by 6 bases and J by 1 base, with 6 bases between them. The CDR3 is 13 amino acids. Written as DNA, the CDR3 is TGTGCCAGCAGCAGGGGAACTAATGAAAAACTGTTTTTT. It yields the protein CASSRGTNEKLFF.

This chain joins TRBV19 and TRBJ2-2; weak D call: TRBD2 (5 bases). CDR3 size: 14 residues. The V end lost 7 bases, the J end lost 0 bases, and 9 bases lay between the germline ends. The germline V gene has CDR1 LNHDA and CDR2 SQIVND (reference sequence). In nucleotides, the CDR3 is TGTGCCAGTAATAAACTAGCGAACACCGGGGAGCTGTTTTTT. Translating gives CASNKLANTGELFF. The whole variable domain, filled in from reference TRBV19 and TRBJ2-2, reads DGGITQSPKYLFRKEGQNVTLSCEQNLNHDAMYWYRQDPGQGLRLIYYSQIVNDFQKGDIAEGYSVSREKKESFPLTVTSAQKNPTAFYLCASNKLANTGELFFGEGSRLTVL.

The CDR3 reads CATMTVWDRRYF. CDR3 sequence (DNA): TGTGCCACTATGACCGTTTGGGACAGAAGGTATTTT. This sequence joins TRBV24-1 and TRBJ2-3; 7 positions match TRBD1. Germline V gene data show CDR1 as KGHDR and CDR2 as SFDVKD. The V and J ends lost 10 bases and 14 bases, in that order; junction bases with no gene match: 14. This CDR3 comprises 12 residues.

The chain combines TRBV9 with TRBJ1-6, with D unresolved. Germline V gives CDR1 SGDLS, CDR2 YYNGEE. The length of the CDR3 is 16 residues. V was trimmed by 3 bases and J by 8 bases, leaving 18 bases between them. The CDR3 DNA reads as TGTGCCAGCAGCGACCGGCCCCGGAGTCGCGATTCACCCCTCCACTTT. Protein sequence: CASSDRPRSRDSPLHF.

The chain carries TRBV20-1 and TRBJ1-1, with 7 bases matching TRBD1. CDR3 length: 13 residues. The germline CDR1 and CDR2 sequences are DFQATT and SNEGSKA (reference sequence). With V trimmed by 3 bases and J by 1 base, 2 bases remained unmatched. CDR3 DNA sequence: TGCAGTGCTAGTCGGGACAGGAACACTGAAGCTTTCTTT. Encoded protein: CSASRDRNTEAFF.

V and J are TRBV28 and TRBJ2-1; 12 bases line up with TRBD2. V lost 6 bases to trimming and J lost 6 bases; unmatched junction nucleotides: 12. CDR1 and CDR2 (germline): MDHEN, SYDVKM. CDR3 length: 17 residues. The CDR3 region has the DNA TGTGCCAGCAGCCCACTTACCGGGACTAGCGGGTTCAATGAGCAGTTCTTC. Protein sequence: CASSPLTGTSGFNEQFF.

The chain employs TRBV9 and TRBJ2-1, with no clear D. Germline values: CDR1 SGDLS, CDR2 YYNGEE. The CDR3 has 12 residues. V was cut by 4 bases and J by 9 bases, with 11 bases left in between. The CDR3 DNA reads as TGTGCCAGCAGCCCGTTATCGGTTGAGCAGTTCTTC. Residues: CASSPLSVEQFF. The full variable domain, in which reference TRBV9 and TRBJ2-1 provide the parts outside the CDR3, is DSGVTQTPKHLITATGQRVTLRCSPRSGDLSVYWYQQSLDQGLQFLIQYYNGEERAKGNILERFSAQQFPDLHSELNLSSLELGDSALYFCASSPLSVEQFFGPGTRLTVL.

J is TRBJ1-1 and V is TRBV11-2; 7 bases are a match to TRBD1. The ends lost 0 bases at V and 0 bases at J; junction bases unmatched: 13. Germline V CDR1 and CDR2: SGHAT, FQNNGV. This CDR3 spans 19 amino acids. The CDR3 nucleotides read TGTGCCAGCAGCTTAGATGTGAGGGGGCTTAAGACAATGAACACTGAAGCTTTCTTT. This sequence encodes CASSLDVRGLKTMNTEAFF.

This clone turned up a few times. The V and J genes are TRBV7-2 and TRBJ1-5, with TRBD1 as a possible D gene (6 bases). The CDR3 spans 13 residues. The germline V gene encodes CDR1 SGHTA and CDR2 FQGNSA. Trimming removed 8 bases at V and 2 bases at J, with 10 bases between. The CDR3 spells CASADSRNQPQHF. CDR3 nucleotides: TGTGCCAGCGCGGACAGCCGCAATCAGCCCCAGCATTTT.

Details on this clone: The identical CDR3 is also encoded by other nucleotide sequences in the sample. The chain employs TRBV7-9 and TRBJ2-2, with 9 bases matching TRBD1. Trimming cost V 6 bases and J 4 bases; bases outside gene matches: 6. The CDR3 sequence is 15 residues long. Germline loops: CDR1 SEHNR, CDR2 FQNEAQ (reference sequence). CDR3 coding DNA: TGTGCCAGCAGTCGGGGACAGGGAAGCACCGGGGAGCTGTTTTTT. Amino acids: CASSRGQGSTGELFF.

CDR3 sequence: CASSPSQPYATYEQYF. CDR3 sequence (DNA): TGTGCCAGCAGCCCGTCACAGCCGTACGCGACCTACGAGCAGTACTTC. The chain employs TRBV7-8 and TRBJ2-7; D unresolved. CDR3 length: 16 amino acids. Trimming removed 5 bases at V and 2 bases at J, with 19 bases between. CDR1 is SGHVS and CDR2 is FQNEAQ in the germline V gene.

This clone has just one count. The chain carries TRBV9 and TRBJ2-1; 11 nucleotides align to TRBD2. V lost 6 bases and J lost 5; bases outside the gene matches: 16. Per the germline V gene, CDR1 is SGDLS and CDR2 is YYNGEE. The CDR3 is 18 amino acids. The CDR3 protein is CASNDQGYGTSGNNEQFF. Written as DNA, the CDR3 is TGTGCCAGCAACGACCAGGGTTACGGGACTAGCGGAAACAATGAGCAGTTCTTC.

The V and J genes are TRBV28 and TRBJ1-2; TRBD1 might be the D (5 bases). V lost 6 bases and J lost 6, with 11 bases in between. CDR1 is MDHEN and CDR2 is SYDVKM in the germline V gene. The CDR3 spans 12 residues. DNA of the CDR3: TGTGCCAGCAGAGGGGTTAATGATGGCTACACCTTC. This translates into CASRGVNDGYTF.

V usage is TRBV10-3 and J usage is TRBJ2-3, with 13 bases that match TRBD2. The CDR3 has 15 amino acids. Germline V gene data show CDR1 as ENHRY and CDR2 as SYGVKD. Trimming cost V 6 bases and J 3 bases; bases outside gene matches: 3. The CDR3 region has the DNA TGTGCCATCAGGATGACTAGCGGGGGGACAGATACGCAGTATTTT. It specifies CAIRMTSGGTDTQYF.

The rearrangement joins TRBV14 to TRBJ2-7; TRBD1 aligns across 8 bases. Per the germline V gene, CDR1 is SGHDN and CDR2 is FVKESK. The V segment lost 0 bases and the J segment 1 base; nucleotides outside the gene matches: 11. The CDR3 spans 18 residues. For the CDR3, the DNA is TGTGCCAGCAGCCAAGATTTCCGAAGGGACAGGTTTTCCTACGAGCAGTACTTC. Residues: CASSQDFRRDRFSYEQYF.

The chain carries TRBV7-2 and TRBJ1-5; D might be TRBD1 (5 bases). Germline CDR1 is SGHTA and CDR2 is FQGNSA. With 0 bases removed from V and 0 bases from J, the gap between germline ends came to 15 bases. The CDR3 covers 18 residues. This chain's CDR3 is CASSLASPAGISNQPQHF. Written as DNA, the CDR3 is TGTGCCAGCAGCTTAGCGAGCCCGGCAGGGATTAGCAATCAGCCCCAGCATTTT.

J is TRBJ1-1 and V is TRBV6-5, with TRBD1 matching 9 bases. The CDR3 sequence is 12 residues long. Germline V gives CDR1 MNHEY, CDR2 SVGAGI. The J segment lost 5 bases and the V segment lost 10 bases, leaving 5 bases of the junction unmatched. The CDR3 coding sequence is TGTGCCATAGGACAGGGGAAGACTGAAGCTTTCTTT. Protein sequence: CAIGQGKTEAFF.

Details on this clone: The same CDR3 can be traced to other DNA sequences in this sample. The rearrangement uses TRBV19 and TRBJ1-5; D not resolved. The V and J ends lost 3 bases and 0 bases respectively, with 9 bases between them. The V gene's germline CDR1 is LNHDA and CDR2 SQIVND (reference sequence). The CDR3 contains 15 residues. For the CDR3, the DNA is TGTGCCAGTAGTATCGGAGGTGATAGCAATCAGCCCCAGCATTTT. Translated, it gives CASSIGGDSNQPQHF. The whole variable domain, filled in from reference TRBV19 and TRBJ1-5, reads DGGITQSPKYLFRKEGQNVTLSCEQNLNHDAMYWYRQDPGQGLRLIYYSQIVNDFQKGDIAEGYSVSREKKESFPLTVTSAQKNPTAFYLCASSIGGDSNQPQHFGDGTRLSIL.

This rearrangement joins TRBV10-3 to TRBJ2-7; D is possibly TRBD2 (6 bases). This CDR3 comprises 14 residues. The germline V gene encodes CDR1 ENHRY and CDR2 SYGVKD. V dropped 7 bases and J dropped 2 bases, with 15 bases sitting between them. CDR3 residues: CAITEGPTAYEQYF. CDR3 DNA: TGTGCCATCACGGAGGGACCGACCGCCTACGAGCAGTACTTC.

The chain is built from TRBV19 and TRBJ1-5, with TRBD1 matching 8 bases. The V and J ends lost 3 bases and 3 bases, in that order; junction bases with no gene match: 10. This CDR3 has 17 amino acids. Germline CDR1 reads LNHDA; CDR2 reads SQIVND (reference sequence). The CDR3 DNA sequence: TGTGCCAGTAGTATGGGACAGGCAGACTTCCCCAATCAGCCCCAGCATTTT. It encodes CASSMGQADFPNQPQHF.

This chain connects TRBV24-1 to TRBJ1-1, with 9 positions matching TRBD1. Germline loops: CDR1 KGHDR, CDR2 SFDVKD. The V and J ends lost 3 bases and 7 bases, in that order; junction bases with no gene match: 8. The CDR3 is made up of 15 amino acids. The CDR3 sequence is CATSDPRTGVDEAFF. The CDR3 DNA reads as TGTGCCACCAGTGATCCGAGGACAGGGGTGGATGAAGCTTTCTTT.

The table lists this clone with a count of one. V and J are TRBV3-1 (or the pseudogene TRBV3-2) and TRBJ2-7; D not resolved. CDR3 length equals 14 residues. V was cut by 7 bases and J by 0 bases, with 13 bases left in between. Germline CDR1 LGHDT, CDR2 YNNKEL (reference sequence). In DNA form, the CDR3 reads TGTGCCAGCACCCACAGCGATATCTCCTACGAGCAGTACTTC. This sequence encodes CASTHSDISYEQYF.

In DNA, the CDR3 is TGTGCCACCAGTGATTTTCAGAACACCGGGGAGCTGTTTTTT. This translates into CATSDFQNTGELFF. The genes are TRBV24-1 and TRBJ2-2; D is unresolved. Trimming took 1 base from V and 1 from J, leaving 3 bases between them. Germline lookup yields CDR1 KGHDR and CDR2 SFDVKD. The CDR3 sequence is 14 residues long.

The chain uses TRBV6-1 and TRBJ1-2; weak D call: TRBD1 (6 bases). The CDR3 length is 15 residues. Looked up from germline, CDR1 is MNHNS and CDR2 is SASEGT. The V end was cut by 2 bases, the J end by 4 bases, with 14 bases between. The CDR3 DNA reads as TGTGCCAGCAGTGAATGGGAGGGAGGGGGCTATGGCTACACCTTC. It yields the protein CASSEWEGGGYGYTF.

The chain has TRBV25-1 and TRBJ2-5; TRBD2 might be the D (5 bases). The germline V gene has CDR1 MGHDK and CDR2 SYGVNS. V shed 1 base and J shed 7 bases, with 16 bases lying between them. The CDR3 is 15 amino acids. The CDR3 loop is CASSEWGEGKGTQYF. The CDR3 DNA is TGTGCCAGCAGTGAATGGGGAGAAGGAAAGGGGACCCAGTACTTC.

The chain couples TRBV7-2 to TRBJ2-3; D unresolved. This CDR3 spans 14 amino acids. Trimming pared 2 bases from V and 2 bases from J, leaving 8 bases between. In germline, CDR1 is SGHTA, CDR2 FQGNSA. The chain's CDR3 is CASSLSQVTDTQYF. CDR3 sequence (DNA): TGTGCCAGCAGCTTAAGCCAAGTCACAGATACGCAGTATTTT.

This chain connects TRBV15 to TRBJ2-7, with unresolved D. Germline lookup yields CDR1 LNHNV and CDR2 YYDKDF (reference sequence). V dropped 1 base and J dropped 2 bases, with 9 bases sitting between them. The CDR3 covers 14 residues. For the CDR3, the DNA is TGTGCCACCAGCAGAGGGAACAGAGCCTACGAGCAGTACTTC. It encodes CATSRGNRAYEQYF.